This T cell receptor beta chain was identified during a study of graft-versus-host responses after intestinal transplantation. From germline, CDR1 is SGDLS and CDR2 YYNGEE. V lost 0 bases and J 3 bases, leaving 13 bases between the germline ends. The CDR3 is 16 residues long. A word on this clone: No antigen is known for it.

Processing released intraepithelial and lamina propria lymphocytes from the graft tissue. Whole-study results and caveats: Recipient marrow contained GvH clones, some of which appeared first in ileum or blood.

Measured with immunoSEQ multiplex PCR; TCRdb has only the in-frame clones, and not every one. The table records fewer than 20,000 clones, approximately 80% of them present only once. The sample consisted of ileum tissue, taken about 600 days after intestinal transplantation. V usage is TRBV9 and J usage is TRBJ2-1; D possibly corresponds to TRBD1 (6 bases). The receptor was isolated from a human patient who received an intestinal transplant, so some T cells may come from the graft donor. CDR3 sequence reads: CASSVGGRDFYNEQFF. In DNA, the CDR3 is TGTGCCAGCAGCGTAGGGGGGCGCGACTTCTACAATGAGCAGTTCTTC. Variable domain in full (rest from reference TRBV9 and TRBJ2-1): DSGVTQTPKHLITATGQRVTLRCSPRSGDLSVYWYQQSLDQGLQFLIQYYNGEERAKGNILERFSAQQFPDLHSELNLSSLELGDSALYFCASSVGGRDFYNEQFFGPGTRLTVL.